This entry describes one T cell receptor (beta chain). As yet, its antigen is unknown. The source of the sample is a study of OX40 agonist ivuxolimab in advanced cancers. On the study more broadly: Given to patients was ivuxolimab, an agonistic anti-OX40 (CD134) antibody. Cohort: about 82% men, mean age approximately 66, aged about 20 to 90.

The data were produced by immunoSEQ multiplex PCR, yet TCRdb's version contains in-frame clones alone and is incomplete. The sample contains 65,000 to 85,000 clones, roughly 85% of which appear only once. Regarding the study as a whole: In general, CD8+ T cells held more expanded clones than CD4+ did, on average.

The CDR3 is made up of 14 amino acids. With V trimmed by 3 bases and J by 4 bases, 3 bases remained unmatched. Per the germline V gene, CDR1 is LNHDA and CDR2 is SQIVND (reference sequence). The material was CD4+ or CD8+ T cells sorted from blood, obtained in a trial of the OX40 agonist ivuxolimab. The TCR originated in an adult with an advanced solid tumor such as melanoma, head and neck, liver or kidney cancer. The genes are TRBV19 and TRBJ2-4; 7 nucleotides agree with TRBD2. DNA for the CDR3: TGTGCCAGTAGTATGGGAGGGGCTAAAAACATTCAGTACTTC. Amino acid sequence: CASSMGGAKNIQYF.